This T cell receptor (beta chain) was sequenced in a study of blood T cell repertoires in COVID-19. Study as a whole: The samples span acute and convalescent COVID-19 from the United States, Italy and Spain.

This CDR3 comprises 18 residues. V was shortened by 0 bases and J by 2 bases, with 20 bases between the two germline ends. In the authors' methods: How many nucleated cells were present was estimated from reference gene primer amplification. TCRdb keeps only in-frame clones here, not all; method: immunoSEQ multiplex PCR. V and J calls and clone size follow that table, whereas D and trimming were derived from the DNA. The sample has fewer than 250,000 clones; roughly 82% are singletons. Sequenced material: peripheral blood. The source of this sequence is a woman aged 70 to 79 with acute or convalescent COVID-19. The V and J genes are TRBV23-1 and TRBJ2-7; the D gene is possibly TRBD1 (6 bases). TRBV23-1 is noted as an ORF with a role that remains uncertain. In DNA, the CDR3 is TGCGCCAGCAGTCAATCGATTTTTGCTGGACAGAGACCCTACGAGCAGTACTTC. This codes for CASSQSIFAGQRPYEQYF.